This TCR beta chain was sequenced for a study of T cell changes during pregnancy in multiple sclerosis. The protocol was immunoSEQ multiplex PCR, while the TCRdb copy is restricted to in-frame clones and leaves out a portion. The repertoire holds 88,000 or so clones, with roughly 94% as singletons. The source of this sequence is a female donor with multiple sclerosis, enrolled in a pregnancy study. The material sequenced was peripheral blood, taken before pregnancy.

The DNA of the CDR3 is TGCAGCGTTGAAAGGGCAGGGGTGAACACTGAAGCTTTCTTT. Translated, it gives CSVERAGVNTEAFF. V and J are TRBV29-1 and TRBJ1-1; possibly TRBD1 for D (6 bases). Germline lookup yields CDR1 SQVTM and CDR2 ANQGSEA. Deletions cut 2 bases from V and 0 bases from J, with 10 bases between. The CDR3 consists of 14 residues.